This T cell receptor beta chain stems from a study of blood T cell repertoires in COVID-19. Looking at the study overall: The cDNA or gDNA used as material had been derived from T cells, B-cell-depleted T cells, or PBMCs.

In the authors' workflow: Amplifying reference gene primers gave estimates of nucleated cell counts. Clones were read by immunoSEQ multiplex PCR, and TCRdb kept only the in-frame ones, dropping some. V and J calls and clone size follow that table, whereas D and trimming were derived from the DNA. The sample lists 170,000 or so clones; more than 85% were seen once. The germline V gene has CDR1 KGHSH and CDR2 LQKENI. The CDR3 sequence is 16 residues long. Deletions cut 1 base from V and 5 bases from J, with 17 bases between. The source is a man in his fifties with acute or convalescent COVID-19. The chain uses TRBV18 and TRBJ1-1, with D possibly being TRBD1 (6 bases). Source material: peripheral blood. The CDR3 protein is CASSPRGGGLQTEAFF. As DNA, the CDR3 is TGTGCCAGCTCACCACGAGGGGGGGGTTTACAGACTGAAGCTTTCTTT.